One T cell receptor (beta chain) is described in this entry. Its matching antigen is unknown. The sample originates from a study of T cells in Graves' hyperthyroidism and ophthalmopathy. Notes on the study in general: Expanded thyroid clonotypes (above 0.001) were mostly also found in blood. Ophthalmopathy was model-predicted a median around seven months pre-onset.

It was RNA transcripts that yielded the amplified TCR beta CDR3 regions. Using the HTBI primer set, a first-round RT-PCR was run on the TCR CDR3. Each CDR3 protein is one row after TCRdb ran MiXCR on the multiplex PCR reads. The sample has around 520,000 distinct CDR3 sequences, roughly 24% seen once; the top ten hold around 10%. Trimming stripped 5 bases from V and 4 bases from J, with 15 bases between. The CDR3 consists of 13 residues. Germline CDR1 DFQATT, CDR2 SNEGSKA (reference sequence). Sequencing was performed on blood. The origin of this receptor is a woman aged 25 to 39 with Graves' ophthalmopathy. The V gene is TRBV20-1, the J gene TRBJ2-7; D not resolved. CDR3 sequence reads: CSAPGMSRYEQYF. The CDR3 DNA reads TGCAGTGCTCCTGGGATGAGCCGATACGAGCAGTACTTC.